What follows are 7 T cell receptor beta chains derived from one specimen sequenced in a study of blood T cell repertoires in COVID-19. Clones were read by immunoSEQ multiplex PCR, and TCRdb kept only the in-frame ones, dropping some. The data contain around 160,000 clones, around 84% of them singletons. Material for sequencing was peripheral blood. The source is a woman older than 75 with acute or convalescent COVID-19.

This chain joins TRBV30 and TRBJ1-2; no definite D call. Germline values: CDR1 GTSNPN, CDR2 SVGIG (reference sequence). With 0 bases removed from V and 1 base from J, the gap between germline ends came to 9 bases. This CDR3 region has 14 residues. The DNA of the CDR3 is TGTGCCTGGAGTGTAAGGAGCAATAACTATGGCTACACCTTC. It specifies CAWSVRSNNYGYTF.

The CDR3 DNA sequence: TGCGCCAGCAGCTTTAGCGGGAGCTCCTACAATGAGCAGTTCTTC. This translates into CASSFSGSSYNEQFF. This rearrangement joins TRBV5-1 to TRBJ2-1; TRBD2 matches at 9 bases. CDR1 and CDR2 from the germline V gene are SGHRS and YFSETQ. The V and J ends lost 2 bases and 0 bases, in that order; junction bases with no gene match: 0. The CDR3 runs to 15 residues. The whole variable domain, remainder taken from reference TRBV5-1 and TRBJ2-1, is KAGVTQTPRYLIKTRGQQVTLSCSPISGHRSVSWYQQTPGQGLQFLFEYFSETQRNKGNFPGRFSGRQFSNSRSEMNVSTLELGDSALYLCASSFSGSSYNEQFFGPGTRLTVL.

The rearrangement uses TRBV19 and TRBJ1-5; 10 nucleotides line up with TRBD1. CDR1 LNHDA and CDR2 SQIVND come from the germline V gene (reference sequence). The CDR3 is made up of 16 amino acids. The V segment lost 1 base and the J segment 5 bases; nucleotides outside the gene matches: 5. CDR3: CASSIVGTGDDQPQHF. The CDR3 DNA follows: TGTGCCAGTAGTATAGTCGGGACAGGGGATGATCAGCCCCAGCATTTT. Full variable domain (remainder filled in from reference TRBV19 and TRBJ1-5): DGGITQSPKYLFRKEGQNVTLSCEQNLNHDAMYWYRQDPGQGLRLIYYSQIVNDFQKGDIAEGYSVSREKKESFPLTVTSAQKNPTAFYLCASSIVGTGDDQPQHFGDGTRLSIL.

This chain links TRBV11-3 with TRBJ2-1, with 8 bases that match TRBD1. V lost 5 bases, J lost 7 bases, and 13 bases stayed unmatched. The CDR3 sequence is 16 residues long. The germline CDR1 and CDR2 sequences are SGHNT and YENEEA. In DNA form, the CDR3 reads TGTGCCAGCAGCCTACGGACAGGGACACCGGGGAATGAGCAGTTCTTC. It encodes CASSLRTGTPGNEQFF.

The V gene is TRBV5-1, the J gene TRBJ2-3; 7 positions agree with TRBD2. Per germline, CDR1 SGHRS and CDR2 YFSETQ. The J segment lost 3 bases and the V segment lost 0 bases, leaving 10 bases of the junction unmatched. This CDR3 region has 17 residues. The CDR3 DNA is TGCGCCAGCAGCTTGGCCTTCAGGGCGGGAGAGACAGATACGCAGTATTTT. Translating it yields CASSLAFRAGETDTQYF. Together with reference TRBV5-1 and TRBJ2-3, the CDR3 gives the full variable domain: KAGVTQTPRYLIKTRGQQVTLSCSPISGHRSVSWYQQTPGQGLQFLFEYFSETQRNKGNFPGRFSGRQFSNSRSEMNVSTLELGDSALYLCASSLAFRAGETDTQYFGPGTRLTVL.

The genes are TRBV2 and TRBJ1-1; D may be TRBD1 (5 bases). This CDR3 is 14 amino acids long. Germline V gives CDR1 SNHLY, CDR2 FYNNEI. The V end lost 4 bases, the J end lost 1 base, and 10 bases lay between the germline ends. The CDR3 region is CASSGNRWNTEAFF. CDR3 nucleotide sequence: TGTGCCAGCAGTGGTAACAGGTGGAACACTGAAGCTTTCTTT.

J is TRBJ2-1 and V is TRBV3-1 (or the pseudogene TRBV3-2); 7 bases fit TRBD1. Germline CDR1 LGHDT, CDR2 YNNKEL (reference sequence). After removal of 2 bases from V and 4 bases from J, the junction contained 8 bases not matched to a gene. The CDR3 is 16 amino acids. Here the CDR3 reads CASSQPQGIRYNEQFF. CDR3 in DNA: TGTGCCAGCAGCCAACCACAGGGGATCCGATACAATGAGCAGTTCTTC.